Following are 23 T cell receptor beta chains from one sample sequenced in a study of T cells after yellow fever vaccination. TCRdb reprocessed the 5' RACE reads via MiXCR and lists one record per CDR3 protein. This sample yields hundreds of thousands of distinct CDR3 sequences, of which 8% to 10% are seen a single time; over 15% belongs to the top ten. Here the sequenced sample was PBMCs, taken on the day of the first yellow fever vaccination. These receptors were taken from a man aged 18 to 30 who received the YFV17D yellow fever vaccine.

This clonotype was detected many times. The chain carries TRBV5-1 and TRBJ2-3; 13 bases are shared with TRBD2. CDR1 SGHRS and CDR2 YFSETQ come from the germline V gene. The ends lost 4 bases at V and 0 bases at J; junction bases unmatched: 5. This CDR3 region has 17 residues. The CDR3 spells CASSLSLAGGSTDTQYF. In nucleotides, the CDR3 is TGCGCCAGCAGCCTATCACTAGCGGGGGGGAGCACAGATACGCAGTATTTT.

This clonotype was detected many times. The chain uses TRBV7-2 and TRBJ2-7; weak D call: TRBD1 (6 bases). Trimming took 1 base from V and 0 from J, leaving 10 bases between them. The V gene's germline CDR1 is SGHTA and CDR2 FQGNSA. The CDR3 sequence is 15 residues long. The CDR3 loop is CASSLGGPTSYEQYV. As DNA, the CDR3 is TGTGCCAGCAGCTTAGGGGGGCCAACCTCCTACGAGCAGTACGTC.

Many counts were recorded for this clonotype. V usage is TRBV7-8 and J usage is TRBJ2-5; 9 bases are a match to TRBD1. Per germline, CDR1 SGHVS and CDR2 FQNEAQ. The CDR3 sequence is 16 residues long. V gave up 1 base and J gave up 4 bases; unmatched junction bases: 7. The CDR3 nucleotides are TGTGCCAGCAGCTTAGGAGGACAGGGGTGGGGAGAGACCCAGTACTTC. This gives the protein CASSLGGQGWGETQYF.

The table lists this clonotype with a few counts. The CDR3 spells CASSSTGTNEKLFF. The CDR3 DNA is TGCGCCAGCAGCTCGACAGGGACTAATGAAAAACTGTTTTTT. This chain connects TRBV5-1 to TRBJ1-4, with 7 nucleotides matching TRBD1. The germline V gene encodes CDR1 SGHRS and CDR2 YFSETQ. This CDR3 has 14 residues. V dropped 3 bases and J dropped 2; count of bases not matched to a gene: 1.

This clonotype was picked up a small number of times. The chain carries TRBV15 and TRBJ1-3; D is undetermined. The germline V and J ends were trimmed by 3 bases and 0 bases, with 9 bases remaining between them. This CDR3 is built from 15 residues. Germline V CDR1 and CDR2: LNHNV, YYDKDF (reference sequence). CDR3 coding DNA: TGTGCCACCAGCAGCGGACCGGCCTCTGGAAACACCATATATTTT. Amino acid sequence: CATSSGPASGNTIYF.

This clonotype showed up many times. The rearrangement joins TRBV4-1 to TRBJ2-1; the match to TRBD2 covers 12 bases. Germline CDR1 MGHRA, CDR2 YSYEKL. This CDR3 has 17 amino acids. Trimming took 4 bases from V and 5 from J; bases not matched to a gene: 9. As DNA, the CDR3 is TGCGCCAGCAGCCGTCGACTAGCGGGGGTGAACGACAATGAGCAGTTCTTC. Translation: CASSRRLAGVNDNEQFF.

This clonotype appeared a single time. The V gene is TRBV4-3, the J gene TRBJ1-5; perhaps TRBD1 as D (5 bases). Trimming took 0 bases from V and 4 from J, leaving 10 bases between them. From germline, CDR1 is LGHNA and CDR2 YSLEER. CDR3 length: 15 residues. The CDR3 DNA follows: TGCGCCAGCAGCCAAGATCAGGGACTGAATCAGCCCCAGCATTTT. It yields the protein CASSQDQGLNQPQHF.

The V gene is TRBV6-5, the J gene TRBJ2-2; no firm D call. Germline assignment: CDR1 MNHEY and CDR2 SVGAGI. This CDR3 contains 15 residues. With 2 bases removed from V and 8 bases from J, the gap between germline ends came to 15 bases. CDR3 sequence: CASSYPRAATGELFF. The CDR3 region has the DNA TGTGCCAGCAGTTACCCCCGGGCCGCGACAGGGGAGCTGTTTTTT.

The J gene is TRBJ1-5, the V gene TRBV4-1, with D possibly TRBD1 on 5 matching bases. Germline V CDR1 and CDR2: MGHRA, YSYEKL. There are 15 residues in the CDR3. V shed 1 base and J shed 11 bases, with 18 bases lying between them. The CDR3 DNA reads as TGCGCCAGCAGCCAAGGACCCCTGGGACCACAAGCCCAGCATTTT. The encoded protein is CASSQGPLGPQAQHF.

V gene TRBV6-2 or TRBV6-3 combines with J gene TRBJ1-5; D is possibly TRBD1 (5 bases). The germline V gene encodes CDR1 MNHEY and CDR2 SVGEGT. Trimming removed 3 bases from V and 3 bases from J, with 15 bases in between. The CDR3 consists of 16 residues. In DNA form, the CDR3 reads TGTGCCAGCAGTTATTCCCGACAGTTCTTCAATCAGCCCCAGCATTTT. Protein sequence: CASSYSRQFFNQPQHF.

The rearrangement joins TRBV3-1 to TRBJ1-2, with 7 bases that match TRBD1. In germline, CDR1 is LGHDT, CDR2 YNNKEL (reference sequence). CDR3 length: 13 amino acids. J lost 8 bases, V lost 4 bases, and 7 bases had no gene match. The chain's CDR3 is CASSLSLDRGYTF. The CDR3 nucleotides are TGTGCCAGCAGCCTCTCCCTGGACAGGGGCTACACCTTC.

The chain employs TRBV3-1 and TRBJ1-5; tentatively, D is TRBD1 (5 bases). Germline CDR1 LGHDT, CDR2 YNNKEL (reference sequence). V was clipped by 0 bases and J by 4 bases, with 19 bases between them. The CDR3 loop spans 18 amino acids. In DNA, the CDR3 is TGTGCCAGCAGCCAAGAAGCTACCGCAGGGTGGAGAAATCAGCCCCAGCATTTT. Translated, it gives CASSQEATAGWRNQPQHF.

V is TRBV12-5 and J is TRBJ2-7, with TRBD1 as a possible D gene (6 bases). The ends were cut back, 3 bases at V and 0 bases at J, with 12 bases in the middle. In germline, CDR1 is LGHNT, CDR2 FRNRAP. CDR3 length equals 15 residues. This chain's CDR3 is CASGFAGASSYEQYF. The CDR3 nucleotides are TGTGCTAGTGGTTTCGCAGGGGCGAGCTCCTACGAGCAGTACTTC.

This clonotype was detected only once. This CDR3 is CASSYGQGRDTQYF. The CDR3 bases are TGTGCCAGCAGTTACGGCCAGGGTCGGGATACGCAGTATTTT. The V gene is TRBV6-2 or TRBV6-3, the J gene TRBJ2-3, with D possibly being TRBD1 (5 bases). This CDR3 region has 14 residues. V gave up 2 bases and J gave up 6 bases, with 12 bases separating them. Germline V CDR1 and CDR2: MNHEY, SVGEGT.

The CDR3 sequence is CASSPSGYSRHEQFF. The CDR3 bases are TGTGCCAGCAGCCCGAGCGGGTACTCAAGGCATGAGCAGTTCTTC. The chain couples TRBV4-2 to TRBJ2-1, with D tentatively TRBD2 (6 bases). Deletions cut 4 bases from V and 8 bases from J, with 18 bases between. The length of the CDR3 is 15 residues. CDR1 is LGHNA and CDR2 is YNFKEQ in the germline V gene.

This clonotype was seen many times. This chain uses TRBV12-3 or TRBV12-4 with TRBJ2-3; 8 bases are shared with TRBD1. Trimming removed 4 bases from V and 7 bases from J; junction bases left unmatched: 10. The CDR3 spans 15 residues. This CDR3 reads CASSSDREAPYTQYF. CDR3 bases: TGTGCCAGCAGTTCGGACAGGGAGGCGCCTTATACGCAGTATTTT.

Ten or more counts support this clonotype. The chain employs TRBV4-3 and TRBJ2-5; D might be TRBD2 (5 bases). Between the trimmed V and J ends, which lost 0 bases and 3 bases, there was a span of 8 bases. This CDR3 region has 14 residues. Germline lookup yields CDR1 LGHNA and CDR2 YSLEER. CDR3 in amino acids: CASSQDGVEETQYF. CDR3 DNA: TGCGCCAGCAGCCAAGACGGGGTGGAAGAGACCCAGTACTTC.

V gene TRBV29-1 combines with J gene TRBJ2-1, with D unclear. The CDR3 length is 14 residues. Trimming took off 4 bases at V and 8 bases at J, with 18 bases between the two ends. Per the germline V gene, CDR1 is SQVTM and CDR2 is ANQGSEA. The CDR3 nucleotides read TGCAGCGTTGCTGCTCTAGTGAGTATCGATGAGCAGTTCTTC. Protein sequence: CSVAALVSIDEQFF.

For this clonotype: The junction differs from germline at one of its ends, possibly a read error. This chain joins TRBV7-2 and TRBJ2-7, with a tentative D call TRBD1 (6 bases). Germline assignment: CDR1 SGHTA and CDR2 FQGNSA. The CDR3 spans 13 residues. The CDR3 nucleotides read TGTGCCAGCGGCTTTCGAGGGGGCTACGAGCAGTACTTC. Amino acid sequence: CASGFRGGYEQYF.

In its sample, this clonotype was seen a few times. The chain employs TRBV20-1 and TRBJ2-5; perhaps D is TRBD1 or TRBD2 (6 bases each). This CDR3 is 14 amino acids long. The germline V gene has CDR1 DFQATT and CDR2 SNEGSKA (reference sequence). Trimming left V 5 bases short and J 2 bases short, with 15 bases between. CDR3 residues: CSALEGGHQETQYF. CDR3 coding DNA: TGCAGTGCTTTAGAGGGGGGCCATCAAGAGACCCAGTACTTC.

This clonotype was counted between two and nine times. The rearrangement uses TRBV6-1 and TRBJ2-4; tentative D call: TRBD2 (7 bases). CDR1 and CDR2 from the germline V gene are MNHNS and SASEGT. Trimming shortened V by 7 bases and J by 2 bases, and 12 bases separated the two germline ends. The CDR3 sequence is 14 residues long. The CDR3 sequence: CASMGGPTKNIQYF. As DNA, the CDR3 is TGTGCCAGCATGGGGGGGCCAACCAAAAACATTCAGTACTTC.

This clonotype was picked up a small number of times. CDR3 sequence (DNA): TGTGCCAGCAGCCTACAGGGACTAGCGGGGGGGCCCGAGCAGTACTTC. Its translation is CASSLQGLAGGPEQYF. This chain connects TRBV7-2 to TRBJ2-7; 16 nucleotides align to TRBD2. CDR3 length: 16 residues. J was trimmed by 6 bases and V by 5 bases; bases with no gene match: 7. Per the germline V gene, CDR1 is SGHTA and CDR2 is FQGNSA. Complete variable domain (other parts from reference TRBV7-2 and TRBJ2-7): GAGVSQSPSNKVTEKGKDVELRCDPISGHTALYWYRQSLGQGLEFLIYFQGNSAPDKSGLPSDRFSAERTGGSVSTLTIQRTQQEDSAVYLCASSLQGLAGGPEQYFGPGTRLTVT.

As concerns this clonotype: One end of the junction does not line up with germline, which may come from a read error. The chain couples TRBV19 to TRBJ2-3, with D possibly matching TRBD1 (7 bases). The CDR3 extends over 12 amino acids. Germline assignment: CDR1 LNHDA and CDR2 SQIVND (reference sequence). The CDR3 spells CASSVRGDTQCF. CDR3 nucleotide sequence: TGTGCCAGTAGTGTCAGGGGGGATACGCAGTGTTTT.